This TCR beta chain was documented in a study of T cell repertoires in cytomegalovirus infection (dated by TCRdb to between 2018 and 2020). Some background on the complete study: Because public TCR beta signatures pointed to carriage of CMV infection together with the matching HLA type, the HLA type of each donor mattered for the analysis. Study-wide conclusions, independent of this receptor: The ex vivo response was dominated by HLA-C-restricted CMV-specific TCR beta clonotypes, which also provided the single most frequent clonotype in two of eight donors. Cumulative frequency of public TCR beta family members discriminated carriers of CMV infection plus the relevant HLA type in this cohort and an independent approximately 400-donor cohort.

Taken from the germline V gene (reference sequence), the CDR1 and CDR2 loops are MNHNY and SVGAGI. Spanning cysteine to phenylalanine, the CDR3 consists of 12 amino acids. This entry keeps only the CDR3 DNA: 36 bases, framed from base 1. The V end loses 6 bases and the J end loses 8 bases, and a stretch of 13 bases separates them. TCRdb lists the instrument as Illumina HiSeq 1500. TCRdb itself trimmed the public reads at Q25 with fastp, ran MiXCR and retained productive beta chains. Identical CDR3 protein sequences are pooled into one entry, listed with their most common genes and DNA. The sample table lists about 130,000 distinct CDR3 sequences, roughly 8.2% of them with a count of one. Of the sample, 10% falls within the top ten clones. Worth noting for this clonotype: Its specific antigen is unknown. No base qualities exist here, and no much larger clone lies one base off it.

The TCR comes from a human donor in good health (CMV status not recorded). Some clones in this sample may be carry-over from other donors' samples. Sequenced material: PBMCs. Recombination connected TRBV6-6 to TRBJ1-2; the D segment cannot be called with confidence. The nucleotides read TGTGCCAGCAGCGGTACAGAGTCAGGCTACACCTTC. This yields the protein CASSGTESGYTF.